This entry is about one TCR beta chain. Its binding antigen is unknown. Nothing much larger sits one base from this clone, and base qualities are not available. Receptor libraries were prepared by the immunoSEQ multiplex PCR assay. For most patients, genomic DNA was isolated with the Qiagen DNeasy Blood and Tissue Kit and shipped frozen to Adaptive Biotechnologies for TCR sequencing. For most patients, genomic DNA was subjected to high-throughput TCR-beta CDR3 sequencing by Adaptive Biotechnologies. The published analysis was carried out like this. Adaptive's ImmunoSEQ software supplied the TCR sequencing data for more than 15 patients, while MiXCR and VDJtools were used to process a few other patients. To correct CD4 versus CD8 sorting errors, any sequence found in both subsets at a frequency ratio below 5:1 was removed. Because the origin of CDR3 nucleotide sequences shared between donor and recipient could not be assigned, those sequences were removed. To count as alloreactive, a clone needed at least 2-fold expansion over unstimulated cells and a minimum CFSE-low frequency of 0.002% (template counts) or 0.001% (read counts). Clones detected in sequenced pre-transplant spleen, lymph node, or MLR CFSE-low populations of the donor or recipient were defined as mappable. Cumulative frequency of alloreactive clones was calculated as a percentage of all sequences weighted by copy number. TCRdb mirrors the immuneACCESS table, restricted to in-frame sequences. Some clones are absent from its copies; in checked studies, under half trace to an unresolved V gene, and the reason for the others is unknown. V, J and clone size derive from that table, while D and trimming were established from the DNA sequence. Counted in this sample were about 82,000 clones; roughly 89% of them appeared once. Jointly, the top ten make up 0.09% to 0.1% of the sample.

The sample comes from a study of graft-versus-host responses after intestinal transplantation (dated by TCRdb to about 2021). Turning to the overall study: Multivisceral, liver-intestinal, or isolated intestinal transplants were received by the recipients. The cohort enrolled under 30 intestinal transplant recipients, one of whom was a retransplant, and 3 patients without pretransplant specimens were excluded. To identify alloreactive clones, pre-transplant mixed lymphocyte reaction products were sequenced and compared with unstimulated pre-transplant donor and recipient T cells. All recipients received anti-thymocyte globulin induction followed by maintenance tacrolimus and steroids for approximately 3 years. A peak of at least 4% donor T cells among recipient peripheral blood mononuclear cells was the definition used for donor T cell macrochimerism. Graft-versus-host and host-versus-graft alloreactive T cell clones were tracked in the graft, circulation and bone marrow after intestinal transplantation using bulk TCR-beta CDR3 sequencing. Instead of going to the commercial service, samples from a few later patients were sequenced in-house on an Illumina MiSeq and processed with MiXCR. Here is what the overall study found, with its caveats: Early after transplant, peak levels of circulating GvH clones were associated with declines in HvG clones. In patients with donor T cell macrochimerism, the allografts had high GvH to HvG T cell clonal ratios. GvH clones were detected in recipient bone marrow, and some of these GvH clones were observed earlier in ileal mucosa or blood, consistent with an intestinal mucosal origin. The relatively low number and heterogeneity of intestinal transplant patients limited the conclusions.

Sequences SEHNR (CDR1) and FQNEAQ (CDR2) are obtained from the germline V gene (reference sequence). The CDR3 sequence holds 16 residues, the cysteine and phenylalanine included. Only CDR3 DNA is held: 48 bases, read in frame from base 1. Trimming accounts for 5 bases at V and 9 bases at J, while the number of junction bases matched to no gene is 11. The time point label of this sample denotes: cells obtained before transplantation from donor or recipient. CD3+CD4+ and CD3+CD8+ populations were FACS-sorted from unstimulated pre-transplant donor and recipient cells taken from spleen or lymph nodes. The V gene is TRBV7-9 and the J gene is TRBJ2-1; 12 junctional bases match TRBD2. The material was unstimulated CD4+ T cells sorted from spleen or lymph node cells, obtained before intestinal transplant. This TCR was recovered from a human donor who received an intestinal transplant. The DNA sequence follows: TGTGCCAGCAGCCCGAGGGTAGCTAGCGGGGGGGCTGAGCAGTTCTTC. It codes for CASSPRVASGGAEQFF.